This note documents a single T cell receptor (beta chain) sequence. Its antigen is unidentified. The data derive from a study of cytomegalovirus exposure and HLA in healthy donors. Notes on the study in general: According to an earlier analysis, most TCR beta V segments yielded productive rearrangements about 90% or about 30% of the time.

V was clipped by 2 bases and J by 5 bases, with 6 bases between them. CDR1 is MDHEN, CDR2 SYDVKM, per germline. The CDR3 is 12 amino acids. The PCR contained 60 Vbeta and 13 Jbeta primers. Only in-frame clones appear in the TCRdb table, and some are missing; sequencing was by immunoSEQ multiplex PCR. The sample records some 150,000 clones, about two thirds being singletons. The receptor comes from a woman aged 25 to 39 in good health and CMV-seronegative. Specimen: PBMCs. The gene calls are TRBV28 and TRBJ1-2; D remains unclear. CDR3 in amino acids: CASSLTGYGYTF. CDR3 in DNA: TGTGCCAGCAGTTTAACGGGTTATGGCTACACCTTC.